The 14 T cell receptor beta chains in this list originate from one sample, sequenced in a study of blood T cell repertoires in COVID-19. TCRdb keeps only in-frame clones here, not all; method: immunoSEQ multiplex PCR. The sample carries approximately 460,000 clones, 85% to 90% recorded once. The sample comprised peripheral blood. All receptors derive from a man younger than 35 with COVID-19, enrolled during active disease.

This clone was recorded once. The gene calls are TRBV4-1 and TRBJ2-3; D perhaps matches TRBD2 (6 bases). The V gene lost 1 base and the J gene lost 3 bases, with 11 bases spanning the gap. In germline, CDR1 is MGHRA, CDR2 YSYEKL. The CDR3 contains 15 residues. The CDR3, as DNA: TGCGCCAGCAGCCAAGCTGGGGAGGCAACAGATACGCAGTATTTT. Translating gives CASSQAGEATDTQYF.

The chain links TRBV4-2 to TRBJ2-3, with D possibly being TRBD2 (6 bases). The V gene lost 3 bases and the J gene lost 3 bases, with 13 bases spanning the gap. CDR1 and CDR2 from the germline V gene are LGHNA and YNFKEQ. This CDR3 contains 15 residues. CDR3 bases: TGTGCCAGCAGCCAGGGCGGGGACCCGACAGATACGCAGTATTTT. This sequence encodes CASSQGGDPTDTQYF.

The CDR3 protein is CASSPTGRKEKLFF. DNA of the CDR3: TGCGCCAGCAGCCCGACAGGGCGAAAGGAAAAACTGTTTTTT. The chain joins TRBV5-1 to TRBJ1-4; TRBD1 aligns across 7 bases. Germline CDR1 is SGHRS and CDR2 is YFSETQ. CDR3 length equals 14 residues. Trimming cost V 4 bases and J 8 bases; bases outside gene matches: 8.

V is TRBV3-1 (or the pseudogene TRBV3-2) and J is TRBJ2-2; the D gene is possibly TRBD1 (6 bases). CDR1 is LGHDT, CDR2 YNNKEL, per germline (reference sequence). V lost 4 bases to trimming and J lost 4 bases, with 16 bases between them. This CDR3 comprises 16 residues. CDR3 region: CASSRSLQGLTGELFF. CDR3 sequence (DNA): TGTGCCAGCAGCCGATCCTTACAGGGTCTCACCGGGGAGCTGTTTTTT.

This chain joins TRBV6-4 and TRBJ2-2; maybe TRBD1 (5 bases). Germline CDR1 reads MRHNA; CDR2 reads SNTAGT. The CDR3 totals 17 residues. The V end was cut by 0 bases, the J end by 3 bases, with 14 bases between. The CDR3 spells CASSDSVPGHYTGELFF. The CDR3 coding sequence is TGTGCCAGCAGTGACTCGGTCCCAGGGCATTACACCGGGGAGCTGTTTTTT.

The chain has TRBV3-1 (or the pseudogene TRBV3-2) and TRBJ2-5, with 7 bases identical to TRBD1. V lost 4 bases to trimming and J lost 3 bases; unmatched junction nucleotides: 5. CDR3 length: 14 residues. Germline CDR1 is LGHDT and CDR2 is YNNKEL (reference sequence). In DNA, the CDR3 is TGTGCCAGCAGCCCGGGACAGTTGAAAGAGACCCAGTACTTC. This sequence encodes CASSPGQLKETQYF.

The gene calls are TRBV28 and TRBJ2-7; 9 bases are shared with TRBD1. There are 15 residues in the CDR3. Germline trimming cut 6 bases from V and 4 bases from J; bases unmatched to any gene: 10. Germline CDR1 and CDR2: MDHEN and SYDVKM. CDR3 loop: CASRRTGTGRYEQYF. The DNA for the CDR3 is TGTGCCAGCAGACGGACGGGGACAGGGAGATACGAGCAGTACTTC.

This chain links TRBV5-4 with TRBJ2-2; D is perhaps TRBD1 (6 bases). With 0 bases removed from V and 4 bases from J, the gap between germline ends came to 10 bases. The CDR3 runs to 15 residues. CDR1 SGHNT and CDR2 YYREEE come from the germline V gene (reference sequence). The CDR3 sequence: CASSLGGRGTGELFF. CDR3 DNA sequence: TGTGCCAGCAGCTTGGGGGGGCGCGGCACCGGGGAGCTGTTTTTT.

This chain uses TRBV5-1 with TRBJ2-7, with D uncertain. The CDR3 is made up of 15 amino acids. Germline values: CDR1 SGHRS, CDR2 YFSETQ. V was cut by 0 bases and J by 6 bases, with 16 bases left in between. The CDR3: CASSLEAQVHLEQYF. The CDR3, as DNA: TGCGCCAGCAGCTTGGAGGCGCAGGTCCACCTCGAGCAGTACTTC. Together with reference TRBV5-1 and TRBJ2-7, the CDR3 gives the full variable domain: KAGVTQTPRYLIKTRGQQVTLSCSPISGHRSVSWYQQTPGQGLQFLFEYFSETQRNKGNFPGRFSGRQFSNSRSEMNVSTLELGDSALYLCASSLEAQVHLEQYFGPGTRLTVT.

The chain combines TRBV14 with TRBJ2-1; 8 bases fit TRBD2. The CDR3 consists of 17 residues. The germline gives CDR1 SGHDN, CDR2 FVKESK. The V gene end was trimmed by 0 bases and the J gene end by 8 bases; junction bases not matched to a gene: 12. The CDR3 spells CASSQDKWVGSGDEQFF. In nucleotides, the CDR3 is TGTGCCAGCAGCCAAGATAAATGGGTCGGTAGCGGGGATGAGCAGTTCTTC. The variable domain in full, completed from reference TRBV14 and TRBJ2-1, reads EAGVTQFPSHSVIEKGQTVTLRCDPISGHDNLYWYRRVMGKEIKFLLHFVKESKQDESGMPNNRFLAERTGGTYSTLKVQPAELEDSGVYFCASSQDKWVGSGDEQFFGPGTRLTVL.

V gene TRBV9 combines with J gene TRBJ2-1, with 8 bases fitting TRBD1. V was clipped by 3 bases and J by 3 bases; unmatched bases: 5. Looked up from germline, CDR1 is SGDLS and CDR2 is YYNGEE. This CDR3 region has 15 residues. The CDR3 DNA reads TGTGCCAGCAGCGAGACGGGACAGGACTACAATGAGCAGTTCTTC. Protein: CASSETGQDYNEQFF.

The rearrangement uses TRBV5-5 and TRBJ2-3; D unclear. Germline V lookup: CDR1 SGHKS, CDR2 YYEKEE (reference sequence). Trimming took 6 bases from V and 1 from J, leaving 12 bases between them. CDR3 size: 14 residues. CDR3 in amino acids: CASNQPEGTDTQYF. CDR3 nucleotide sequence: TGTGCCAGCAACCAACCCGAGGGCACAGATACGCAGTATTTT.

This sequence joins TRBV4-2 and TRBJ2-3, with 13 bases matching TRBD2. Germline lookup yields CDR1 LGHNA and CDR2 YNFKEQ. Trimming at V came to 0 bases and at J to 1 base, leaving 7 bases not matched to a gene. CDR3 size: 19 residues. In DNA form, the CDR3 reads TGTGCCAGCAGCCAAGAAGGGGATGGGACTAGCGGGGGCACAGATACGCAGTATTTT. As protein: CASSQEGDGTSGGTDTQYF.

In its sample, this clone was seen once. The chain has TRBV5-3 and TRBJ2-1; possibly TRBD2 for D (6 bases). TRBV5-3 carries the ORF label, with uncertain function. The ends were cut back, 3 bases at V and 0 bases at J, with 10 bases in the middle. This CDR3 contains 15 residues. CDR3 loop: CARSYSGSSYNEQFF. The DNA for the CDR3 is TGTGCCAGAAGCTATAGCGGTAGCTCCTACAATGAGCAGTTCTTC.